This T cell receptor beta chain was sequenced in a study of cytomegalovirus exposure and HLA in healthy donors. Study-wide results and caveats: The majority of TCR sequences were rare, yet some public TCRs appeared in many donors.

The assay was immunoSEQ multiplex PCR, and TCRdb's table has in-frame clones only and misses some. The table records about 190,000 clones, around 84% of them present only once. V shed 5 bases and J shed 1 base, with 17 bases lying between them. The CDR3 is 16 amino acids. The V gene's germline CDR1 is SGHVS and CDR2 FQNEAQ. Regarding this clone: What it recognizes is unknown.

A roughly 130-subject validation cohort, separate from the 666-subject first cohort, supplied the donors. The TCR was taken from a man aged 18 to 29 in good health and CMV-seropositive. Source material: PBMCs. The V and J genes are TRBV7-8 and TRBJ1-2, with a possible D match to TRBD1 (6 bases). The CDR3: CASSGPRQVLNYGYTF. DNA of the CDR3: TGTGCCAGCAGCGGGCCGAGACAGGTTCTTAACTATGGCTACACCTTC.